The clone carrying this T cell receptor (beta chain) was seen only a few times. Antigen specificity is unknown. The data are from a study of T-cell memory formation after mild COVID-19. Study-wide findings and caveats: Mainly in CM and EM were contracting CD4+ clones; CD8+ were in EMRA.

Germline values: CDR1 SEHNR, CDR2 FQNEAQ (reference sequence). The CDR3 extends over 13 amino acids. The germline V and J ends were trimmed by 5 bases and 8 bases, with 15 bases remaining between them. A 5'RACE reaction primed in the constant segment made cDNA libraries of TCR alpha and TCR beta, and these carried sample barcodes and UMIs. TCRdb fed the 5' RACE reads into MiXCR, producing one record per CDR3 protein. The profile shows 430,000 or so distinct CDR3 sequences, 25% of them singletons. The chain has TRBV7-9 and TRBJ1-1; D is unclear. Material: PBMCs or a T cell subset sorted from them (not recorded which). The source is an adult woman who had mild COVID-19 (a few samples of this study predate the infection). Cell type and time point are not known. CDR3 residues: CASSPTPIREAFF. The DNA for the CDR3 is TGTGCCAGCAGCCCGACCCCAATAAGGGAAGCTTTCTTT.